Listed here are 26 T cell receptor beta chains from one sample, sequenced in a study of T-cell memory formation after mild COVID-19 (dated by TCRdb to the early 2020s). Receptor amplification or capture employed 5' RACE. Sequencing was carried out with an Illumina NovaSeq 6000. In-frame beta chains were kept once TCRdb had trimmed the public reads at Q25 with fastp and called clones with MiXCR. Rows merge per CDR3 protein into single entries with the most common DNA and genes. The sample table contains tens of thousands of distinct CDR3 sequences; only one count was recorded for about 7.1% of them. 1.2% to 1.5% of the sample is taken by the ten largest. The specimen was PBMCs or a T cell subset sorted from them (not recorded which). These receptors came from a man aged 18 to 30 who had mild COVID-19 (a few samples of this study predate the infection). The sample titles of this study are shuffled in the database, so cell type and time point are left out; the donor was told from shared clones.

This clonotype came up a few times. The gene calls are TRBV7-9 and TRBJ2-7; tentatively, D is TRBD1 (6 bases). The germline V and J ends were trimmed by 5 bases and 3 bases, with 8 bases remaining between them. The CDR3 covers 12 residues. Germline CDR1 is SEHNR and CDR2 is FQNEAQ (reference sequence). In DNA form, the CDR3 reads TGTGCCAGCAGCGCCAGGGGCTACGAGCAGTACTTC. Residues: CASSARGYEQYF.

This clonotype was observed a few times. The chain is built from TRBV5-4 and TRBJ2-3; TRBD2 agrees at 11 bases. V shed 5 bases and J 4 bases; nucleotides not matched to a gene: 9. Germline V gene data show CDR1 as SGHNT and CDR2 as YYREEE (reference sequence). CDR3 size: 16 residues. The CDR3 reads CASSSSGTSGSDTQYF. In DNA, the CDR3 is TGTGCCAGCAGTAGTTCCGGGACTAGCGGCTCAGATACGCAGTATTTT.

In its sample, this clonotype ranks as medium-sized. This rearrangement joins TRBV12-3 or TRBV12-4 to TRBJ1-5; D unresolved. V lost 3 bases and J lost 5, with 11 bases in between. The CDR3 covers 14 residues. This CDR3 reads CASSFWGGDQPQHF. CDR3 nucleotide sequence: TGTGCCAGCAGTTTTTGGGGAGGCGATCAGCCCCAGCATTTT.

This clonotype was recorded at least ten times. The chain's CDR3 is CASSSPDTANTGELFF. The CDR3, as DNA: TGTGCCAGCAGCTCACCCGACACCGCGAACACCGGGGAGCTGTTTTTT. The V call is TRBV7-8, the J call TRBJ2-2; unclear D gene. Per germline, CDR1 SGHVS and CDR2 FQNEAQ. Trimming cost V 4 bases and J 0 bases, with 12 bases left between them. CDR3 length: 16 residues.

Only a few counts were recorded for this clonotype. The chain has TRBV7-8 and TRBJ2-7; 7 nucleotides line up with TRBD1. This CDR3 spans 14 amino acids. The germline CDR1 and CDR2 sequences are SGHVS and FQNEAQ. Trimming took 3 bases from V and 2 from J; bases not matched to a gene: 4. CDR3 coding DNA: TGTGCCAGCAGCTTTCCGGGACAGACCTACGAGCAGTACGTC. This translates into CASSFPGQTYEQYV.

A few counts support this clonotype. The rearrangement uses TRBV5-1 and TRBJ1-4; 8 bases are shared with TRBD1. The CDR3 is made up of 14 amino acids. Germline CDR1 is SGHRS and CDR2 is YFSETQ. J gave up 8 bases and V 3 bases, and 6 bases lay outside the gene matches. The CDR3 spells CASSSGTGREKLFF. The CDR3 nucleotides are TGCGCCAGCAGCTCCGGGACAGGTCGGGAAAAACTGTTTTTT.

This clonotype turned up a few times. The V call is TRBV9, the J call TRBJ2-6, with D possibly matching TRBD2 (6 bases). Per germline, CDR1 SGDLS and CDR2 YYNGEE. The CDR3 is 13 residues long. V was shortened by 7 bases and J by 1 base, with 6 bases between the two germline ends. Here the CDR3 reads CASRGSGANVLTF. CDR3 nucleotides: TGTGCCAGCCGGGGGTCTGGGGCCAACGTCCTGACTTTC.

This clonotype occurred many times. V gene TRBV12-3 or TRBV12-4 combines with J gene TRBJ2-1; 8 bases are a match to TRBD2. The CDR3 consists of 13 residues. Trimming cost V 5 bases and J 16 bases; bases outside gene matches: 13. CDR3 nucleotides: TGTGCCAGCAGTGCCACGGTGGGACTAGGGGTTTTCTTC. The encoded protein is CASSATVGLGVFF.

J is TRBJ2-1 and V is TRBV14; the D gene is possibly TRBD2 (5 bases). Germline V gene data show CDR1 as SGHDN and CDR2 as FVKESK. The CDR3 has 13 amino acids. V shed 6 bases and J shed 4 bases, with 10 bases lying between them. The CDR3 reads CASRLGIYNEQFF. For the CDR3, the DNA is TGTGCCAGCAGGCTCGGGATTTACAATGAGCAGTTCTTC.

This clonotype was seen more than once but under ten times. The CDR3 reads CASSQRGSTDTQYF. The CDR3 DNA follows: TGCGCCAGCAGCCAGCGGGGAAGCACAGATACGCAGTATTTT. The chain has TRBV4-1 and TRBJ2-3; possible D gene TRBD2, 6 bases. The CDR3 is 14 amino acids. Trimming shortened V by 3 bases and J by 0 bases, and 7 bases separated the two germline ends. CDR1 MGHRA and CDR2 YSYEKL come from the germline V gene.

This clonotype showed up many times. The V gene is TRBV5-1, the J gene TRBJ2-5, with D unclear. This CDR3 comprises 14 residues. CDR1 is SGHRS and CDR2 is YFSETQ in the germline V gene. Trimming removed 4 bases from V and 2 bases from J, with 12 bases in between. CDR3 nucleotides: TGCGCCAGCAGCGTTCCTACAGTACAAGAGACCCAGTACTTC. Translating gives CASSVPTVQETQYF.

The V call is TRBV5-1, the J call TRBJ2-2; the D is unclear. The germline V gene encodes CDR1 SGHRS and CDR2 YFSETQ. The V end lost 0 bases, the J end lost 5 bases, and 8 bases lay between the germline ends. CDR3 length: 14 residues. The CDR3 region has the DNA TGCGCCAGCAGCTTGGGGGAAGCAACCGGGGAGCTGTTTTTT. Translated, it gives CASSLGEATGELFF.

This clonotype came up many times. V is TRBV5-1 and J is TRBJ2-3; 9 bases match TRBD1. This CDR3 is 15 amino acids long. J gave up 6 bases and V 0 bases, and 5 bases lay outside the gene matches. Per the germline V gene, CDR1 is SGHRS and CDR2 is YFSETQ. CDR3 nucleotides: TGCGCCAGCAGCTTGGGGGACAGGGCCGGCGATACGCAGTATTTT. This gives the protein CASSLGDRAGDTQYF. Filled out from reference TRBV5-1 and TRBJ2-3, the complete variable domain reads KAGVTQTPRYLIKTRGQQVTLSCSPISGHRSVSWYQQTPGQGLQFLFEYFSETQRNKGNFPGRFSGRQFSNSRSEMNVSTLELGDSALYLCASSLGDRAGDTQYFGPGTRLTVL.

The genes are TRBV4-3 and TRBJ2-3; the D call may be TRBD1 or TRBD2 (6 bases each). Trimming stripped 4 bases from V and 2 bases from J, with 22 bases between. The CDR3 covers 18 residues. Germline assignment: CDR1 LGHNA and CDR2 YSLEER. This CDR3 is CASSRGGGGRGFTDTQYF. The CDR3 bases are TGCGCCAGCAGCCGAGGGGGTGGAGGGCGCGGATTCACAGATACGCAGTATTTT.

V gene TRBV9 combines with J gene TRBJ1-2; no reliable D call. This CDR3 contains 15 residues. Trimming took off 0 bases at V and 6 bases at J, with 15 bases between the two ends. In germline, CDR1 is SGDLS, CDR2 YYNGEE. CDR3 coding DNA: TGTGCCAGCAGCGTAGGGGCGACCAGCCAGCATGGCTACACCTTC. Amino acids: CASSVGATSQHGYTF.

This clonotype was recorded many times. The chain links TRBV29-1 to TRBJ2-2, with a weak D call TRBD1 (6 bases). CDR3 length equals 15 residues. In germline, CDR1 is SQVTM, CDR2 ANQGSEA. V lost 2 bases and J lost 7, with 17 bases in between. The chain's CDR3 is CSVEWRTGLHGELFF. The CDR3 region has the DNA TGCAGCGTTGAATGGAGAACAGGGTTGCACGGGGAGCTGTTTTTT.

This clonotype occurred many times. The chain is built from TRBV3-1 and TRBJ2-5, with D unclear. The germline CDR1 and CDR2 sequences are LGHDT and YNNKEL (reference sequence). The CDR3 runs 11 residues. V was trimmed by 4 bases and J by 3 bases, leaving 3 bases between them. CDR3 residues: CASSLEETQYF. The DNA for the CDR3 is TGTGCCAGCAGCCTTGAAGAGACCCAGTACTTC.

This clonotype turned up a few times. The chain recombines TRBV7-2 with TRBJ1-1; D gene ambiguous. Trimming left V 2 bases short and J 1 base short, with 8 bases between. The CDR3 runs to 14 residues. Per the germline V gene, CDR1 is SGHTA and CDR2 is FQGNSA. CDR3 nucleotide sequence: TGTGCCAGCAGCTTACTGGTGAAGAACACTGAAGCTTTCTTT. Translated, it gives CASSLLVKNTEAFF.

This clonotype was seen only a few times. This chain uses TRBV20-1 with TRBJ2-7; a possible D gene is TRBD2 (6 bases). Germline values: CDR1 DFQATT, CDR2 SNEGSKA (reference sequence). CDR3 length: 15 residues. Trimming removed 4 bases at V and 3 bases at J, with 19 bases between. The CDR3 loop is CSATPIIGGIYEQYF. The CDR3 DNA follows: TGCAGTGCTACCCCCATTATTGGGGGGATCTACGAGCAGTACTTC.

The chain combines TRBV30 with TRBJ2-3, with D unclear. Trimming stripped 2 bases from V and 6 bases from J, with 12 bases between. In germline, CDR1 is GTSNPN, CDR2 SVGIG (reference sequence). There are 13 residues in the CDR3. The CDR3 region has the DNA TGTGCCTGGAGTCCCAACGCTGGGGATACGCAGTATTTT. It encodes CAWSPNAGDTQYF. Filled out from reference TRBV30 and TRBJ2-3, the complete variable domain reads SQTIHQWPATLVQPVGSPLSLECTVEGTSNPNLYWYRQAAGRGLQLLFYSVGIGQISSEVPQNLSASRPQDRQFILSSKKLLLSDSGFYLCAWSPNAGDTQYFGPGTRLTVL.

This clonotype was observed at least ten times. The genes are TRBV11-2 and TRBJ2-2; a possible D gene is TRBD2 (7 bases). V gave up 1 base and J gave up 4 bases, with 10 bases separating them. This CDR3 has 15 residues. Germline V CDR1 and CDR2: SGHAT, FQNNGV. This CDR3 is CASSLGGGGTGELFF. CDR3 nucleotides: TGTGCCAGCAGCTTAGGAGGGGGGGGCACCGGGGAGCTGTTTTTT.

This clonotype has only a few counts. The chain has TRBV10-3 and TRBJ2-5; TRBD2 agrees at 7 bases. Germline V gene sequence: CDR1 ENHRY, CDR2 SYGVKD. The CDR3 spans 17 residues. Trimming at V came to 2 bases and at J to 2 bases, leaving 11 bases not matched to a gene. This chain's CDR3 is CAISERRERGLQETQYF. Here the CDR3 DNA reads TGTGCCATCAGTGAGCGTCGGGAGCGGGGCCTACAAGAGACCCAGTACTTC.

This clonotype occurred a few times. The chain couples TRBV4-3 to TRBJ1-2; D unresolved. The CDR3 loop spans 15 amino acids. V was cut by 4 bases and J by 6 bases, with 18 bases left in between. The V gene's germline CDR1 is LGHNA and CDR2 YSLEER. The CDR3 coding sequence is TGCGCCAGCAGCCCGAACTTGGGGAGGAAGGATGGCTACACCTTC. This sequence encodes CASSPNLGRKDGYTF.

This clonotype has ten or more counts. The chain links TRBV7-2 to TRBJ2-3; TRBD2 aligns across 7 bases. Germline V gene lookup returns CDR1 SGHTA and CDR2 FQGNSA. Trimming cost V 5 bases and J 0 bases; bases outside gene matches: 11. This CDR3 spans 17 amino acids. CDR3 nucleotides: TGTGCCAGCAGCCGTCCTCGGGGGGACCCTAGCACAGATACGCAGTATTTT. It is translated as CASSRPRGDPSTDTQYF.

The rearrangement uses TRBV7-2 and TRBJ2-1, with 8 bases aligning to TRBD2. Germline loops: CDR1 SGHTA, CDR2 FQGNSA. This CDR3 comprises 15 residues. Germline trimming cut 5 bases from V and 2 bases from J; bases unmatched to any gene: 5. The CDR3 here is CASSPRGAPYNEQFF. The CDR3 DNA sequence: TGTGCCAGCAGCCCGCGGGGGGCCCCCTACAATGAGCAGTTCTTC.

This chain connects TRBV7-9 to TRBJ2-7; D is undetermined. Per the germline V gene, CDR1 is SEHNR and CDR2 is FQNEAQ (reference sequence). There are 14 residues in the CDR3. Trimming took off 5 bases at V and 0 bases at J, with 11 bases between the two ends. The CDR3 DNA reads TGTGCCAGCAGCCCCCTGACTGACTCCTACGAGCAGTACTTC. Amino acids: CASSPLTDSYEQYF. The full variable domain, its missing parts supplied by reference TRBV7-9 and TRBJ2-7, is DTGVSQNPRHKITKRGQNVTFRCDPISEHNRLYWYRQTLGQGPEFLTYFQNEAQLEKSRLLSDRFSAERPKGSFSTLEIQRTEQGDSAMYLCASSPLTDSYEQYFGPGTRLTVT.